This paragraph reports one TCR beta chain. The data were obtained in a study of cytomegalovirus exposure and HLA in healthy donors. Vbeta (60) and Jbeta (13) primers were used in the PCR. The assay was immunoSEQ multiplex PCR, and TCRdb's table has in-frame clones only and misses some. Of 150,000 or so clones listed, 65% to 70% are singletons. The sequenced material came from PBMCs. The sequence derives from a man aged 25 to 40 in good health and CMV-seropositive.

The CDR3 sequence is CASTGSTGELFF. The CDR3 nucleotides are TGTGCCTCAACAGGGAGCACCGGGGAGCTGTTTTTT. V and J are TRBV30 and TRBJ2-2; weak D call: TRBD1 (6 bases). CDR1 is GTSNPN, CDR2 SVGIG, per germline (reference sequence). The V and J ends lost 7 bases and 4 bases respectively, with 10 bases between them. This CDR3 is 12 amino acids long.